The entry that follows covers one T cell receptor (beta chain) sequence. The antigen is undetermined. Patients having uncontrolled infection, another autoimmune disease, pregnancy or lactation were not included. The data are from a study of T cells in Graves' hyperthyroidism and ophthalmopathy. Trimming shortened V by 4 bases and J by 11 bases, and 17 bases separated the two germline ends. In germline, CDR1 is SNHLY, CDR2 FYNNEI. There are 13 residues in the CDR3. The investigators amplified TCR beta CDR3 regions from RNA transcripts. First-round RT-PCR of the TCR CDR3 relied on the HTBI primer set. One entry per CDR3 protein, called by TCRdb with MiXCR from the multiplex PCR reads. Of a few hundred thousand distinct CDR3 sequences in the sample, over 45% were seen once. Findings of the study overall: The model foresaw ophthalmopathy a median 6.5 months prior to onset. Through a model of 13 V-J features, ophthalmopathy was separated from stable hyperthyroidism. Blood also showed most of the thyroid clonotypes that were expanded above 0.001.

Sequenced sample: peripheral blood or thyroid tissue (not recorded which). The clonotype comes from an adult woman with Graves' disease, either hyperthyroidism or ophthalmopathy (not recorded which). The chain links TRBV2 to TRBJ1-1; no clear D gene. The CDR3 region has the DNA TGTGCCAGCAGTGTTCCAACCTCTATAGGGGCTTTCTTT. This codes for CASSVPTSIGAFF. Filled out from reference TRBV2 and TRBJ1-1, the complete variable domain reads EPEVTQTPSHQVTQMGQEVILRCVPISNHLYFYWYRQILGQKVEFLVSFYNNEISEKSEIFDDQFSVERPDGSNFTLKIRSTKLEDSAMYFCASSVPTSIGAFFGQGTRLTVV.